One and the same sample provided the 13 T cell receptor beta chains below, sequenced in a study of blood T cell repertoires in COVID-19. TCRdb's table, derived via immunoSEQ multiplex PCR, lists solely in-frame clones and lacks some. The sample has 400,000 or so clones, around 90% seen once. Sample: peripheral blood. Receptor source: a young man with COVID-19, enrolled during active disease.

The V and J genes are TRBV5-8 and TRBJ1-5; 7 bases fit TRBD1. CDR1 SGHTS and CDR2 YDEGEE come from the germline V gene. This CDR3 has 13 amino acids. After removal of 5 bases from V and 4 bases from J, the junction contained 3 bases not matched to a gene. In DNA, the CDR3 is TGTGCCAGCAGAGGGACAGCAAATCAGCCCCAGCATTTT. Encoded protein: CASRGTANQPQHF.

The CDR3: CASSFLAGGPIPLEQYF. CDR3 DNA: TGTGCCAGCAGTTTTCTAGCGGGAGGCCCGATACCACTCGAGCAGTACTTC. The chain links TRBV27 to TRBJ2-7; 11 bases match TRBD2. This CDR3 comprises 17 residues. Germline assignment: CDR1 MNHEY and CDR2 SMNVEV (reference sequence). The ends lost 3 bases at V and 6 bases at J; junction bases unmatched: 13.

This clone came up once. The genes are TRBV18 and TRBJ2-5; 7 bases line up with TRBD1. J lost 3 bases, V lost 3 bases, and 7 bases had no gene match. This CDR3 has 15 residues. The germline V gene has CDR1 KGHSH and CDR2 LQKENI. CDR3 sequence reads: CASSPPRDREETQYF. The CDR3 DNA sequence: TGTGCCAGCTCACCTCCCCGGGACAGAGAAGAGACCCAGTACTTC.

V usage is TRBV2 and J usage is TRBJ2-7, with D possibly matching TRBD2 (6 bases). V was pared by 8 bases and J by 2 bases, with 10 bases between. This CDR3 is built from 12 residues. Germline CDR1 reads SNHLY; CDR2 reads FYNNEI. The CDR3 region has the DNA TGTGCCAGCGCGGGGCAGCCCTACGAGCAGTACTTC. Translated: CASAGQPYEQYF. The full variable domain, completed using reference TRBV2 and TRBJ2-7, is EPEVTQTPSHQVTQMGQEVILRCVPISNHLYFYWYRQILGQKVEFLVSFYNNEISEKSEIFDDQFSVERPDGSNFTLKIRSTKLEDSAMYFCASAGQPYEQYFGPGTRLTVT.

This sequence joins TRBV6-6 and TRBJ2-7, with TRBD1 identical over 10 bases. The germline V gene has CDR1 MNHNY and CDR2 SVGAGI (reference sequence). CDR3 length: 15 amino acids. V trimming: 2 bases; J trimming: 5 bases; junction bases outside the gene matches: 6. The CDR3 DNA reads TGTGCCAGCAGTTACGGGGACAGGGGCCGCGACGAGCAGTACTTC. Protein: CASSYGDRGRDEQYF.

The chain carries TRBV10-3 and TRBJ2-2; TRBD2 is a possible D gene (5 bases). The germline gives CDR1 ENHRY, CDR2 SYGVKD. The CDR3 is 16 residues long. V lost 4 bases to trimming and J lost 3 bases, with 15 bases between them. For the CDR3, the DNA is TGTGCCATCAGTGGCGCGGACGGAGCGGACACCGGGGAGCTGTTTTTT. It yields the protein CAISGADGADTGELFF.

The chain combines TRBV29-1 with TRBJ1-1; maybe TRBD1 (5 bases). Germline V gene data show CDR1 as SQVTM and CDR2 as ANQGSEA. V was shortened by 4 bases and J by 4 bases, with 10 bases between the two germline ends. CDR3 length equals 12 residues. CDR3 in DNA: TGCAGCGTTGGCGGGGGGAGCACTGAAGCTTTCTTT. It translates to CSVGGGSTEAFF.

Here the CDR3 DNA reads TGTGCCAGCAGTTACCACCAGGAGGTCGGGGAGCTGTTTTTT. Translated: CASSYHQEVGELFF. The genes are TRBV6-6 and TRBJ2-2; D might be TRBD2 (5 bases). Germline values: CDR1 MNHNY, CDR2 SVGAGI (reference sequence). The CDR3 runs to 14 residues. V gave up 2 bases and J gave up 7 bases, with 11 bases separating them.

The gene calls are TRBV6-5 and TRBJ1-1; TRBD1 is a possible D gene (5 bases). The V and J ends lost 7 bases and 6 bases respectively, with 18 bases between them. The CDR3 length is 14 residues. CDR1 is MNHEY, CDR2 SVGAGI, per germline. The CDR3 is CASNWGRGRPEAFF. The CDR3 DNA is TGTGCCAGCAACTGGGGGAGGGGTCGGCCTGAAGCTTTCTTT.

CDR3 sequence (DNA): TGTGCCAGCAGTCCTCAGGGGATCTACGAGCAGTACTTC. Its translation is CASSPQGIYEQYF. V gene TRBV2 combines with J gene TRBJ2-7; maybe TRBD1 (6 bases). CDR3 size: 13 residues. The germline V gene encodes CDR1 SNHLY and CDR2 FYNNEI. V was cut by 5 bases and J by 3 bases, with 11 bases left in between.

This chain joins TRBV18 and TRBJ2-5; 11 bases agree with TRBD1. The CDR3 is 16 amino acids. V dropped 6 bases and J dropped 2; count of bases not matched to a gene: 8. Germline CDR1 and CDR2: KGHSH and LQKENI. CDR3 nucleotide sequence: TGTGCCAGCTCGCGGGCCGGGACAGGGGGTCAAGAGACCCAGTACTTC. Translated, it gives CASSRAGTGGQETQYF.

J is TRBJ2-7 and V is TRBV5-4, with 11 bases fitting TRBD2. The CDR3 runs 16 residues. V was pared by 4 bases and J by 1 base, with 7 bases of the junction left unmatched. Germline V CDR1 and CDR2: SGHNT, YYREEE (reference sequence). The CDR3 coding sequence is TGTGCCAGCAGCCCCGGGACTAGCGGAATTTCCTACGAGCAGTACTTC. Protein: CASSPGTSGISYEQYF. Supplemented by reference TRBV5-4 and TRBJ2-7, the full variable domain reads ETGVTQSPTHLIKTRGQQVTLRCSSQSGHNTVSWYQQALGQGPQFIFQYYREEENGRGNFPPRFSGLQFPNYSSELNVNALELDDSALYLCASSPGTSGISYEQYFGPGTRLTVT.

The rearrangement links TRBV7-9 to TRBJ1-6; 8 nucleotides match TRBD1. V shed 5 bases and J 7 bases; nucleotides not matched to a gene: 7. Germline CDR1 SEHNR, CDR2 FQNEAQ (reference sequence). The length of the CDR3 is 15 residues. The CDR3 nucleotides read TGTGCCAGCAGCCCCCCTGGACAGGGAAATTCACCCCTCCACTTT. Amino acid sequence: CASSPPGQGNSPLHF. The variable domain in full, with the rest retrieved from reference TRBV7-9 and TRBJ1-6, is DTGVSQNPRHKITKRGQNVTFRCDPISEHNRLYWYRQTLGQGPEFLTYFQNEAQLEKSRLLSDRFSAERPKGSFSTLEIQRTEQGDSAMYLCASSPPGQGNSPLHFGNGTRLTVT.